This T cell receptor beta chain was found in a study of T-cell memory formation after mild COVID-19. Study-level background: Among the donors, TCR clusters were largely specific to each donor. Whole-study findings and limits: The CD4+ clones that contracted clustered mainly within CM and EM, and the CD8+ clones concentrated in EMRA. The authors left the SARS-CoV-2 specificity of second-wave clones peaking on day 37 unconfirmed.

On this clonotype itself: Antigen unknown.

The TCR alpha and TCR beta cDNA libraries, bearing sample barcodes and UMIs, were generated by 5'RACE using constant-segment primers. Each CDR3 protein is one row after TCRdb ran MiXCR on the 5' RACE reads. The table has approximately 150,000 distinct CDR3 sequences, 15% to 20% seen once. The CDR3 covers 17 residues. V was trimmed by 6 bases and J by 4 bases, leaving 22 bases between them. The germline CDR1 and CDR2 sequences are SGHTA and FQGNSA. The clonotype originates from an adult woman who had mild COVID-19 (a few samples of this study predate the infection). Cell type and time point are not known. Source material: PBMCs or a T cell subset sorted from them (not recorded which). V is TRBV7-2 and J is TRBJ2-1; perhaps D is TRBD1 or TRBD2 (6 bases each). This CDR3 reads CASSKRGALGNYNEQFF. The CDR3, as DNA: TGTGCCAGCAGTAAGAGGGGGGCCTTAGGGAATTACAATGAGCAGTTCTTC.